These 29 T cell receptor beta chains share one sample of origin, sequenced in a study of T cell responses to AZD1222 COVID-19 vaccine. Profiling relied on immunoSEQ multiplex PCR, and the TCRdb table lists in-frame clones only, not all of them. The profile shows 150,000 or so clones, 94% of them singletons. Sequenced here: peripheral blood, sampled on day 0 of AZD1222 vaccination. Every receptor here comes from an adult in good health.

The chain has TRBV3-1 (or the pseudogene TRBV3-2) and TRBJ1-5; tentative D call: TRBD1 (6 bases). This CDR3 has 15 amino acids. V shed 1 base and J shed 1 base, with 8 bases lying between them. Germline V CDR1 and CDR2: LGHDT, YNNKEL (reference sequence). CDR3 loop: CASSQVGASNQPQHF. In DNA form, the CDR3 reads TGTGCCAGCAGCCAAGTGGGGGCCAGCAATCAGCCCCAGCATTTT.

This chain uses TRBV30 with TRBJ1-1; D is undetermined. CDR3 length: 12 residues. V lost 8 bases to trimming and J lost 4 bases, with 14 bases between them. Germline V gene lookup returns CDR1 GTSNPN and CDR2 SVGIG (reference sequence). The CDR3 reads CAHAALSTEAFF. The DNA of the CDR3 is TGTGCCCACGCCGCCTTGAGCACTGAAGCTTTCTTT. The complete variable domain, with remaining parts taken from reference TRBV30 and TRBJ1-1, reads SQTIHQWPATLVQPVGSPLSLECTVEGTSNPNLYWYRQAAGRGLQLLFYSVGIGQISSEVPQNLSASRPQDRQFILSSKKLLLSDSGFYLCAHAALSTEAFFGQGTRLTVV.

This rearrangement joins TRBV6-4 to TRBJ2-1, with a weak D call TRBD1 (5 bases). The ends were cut back, 8 bases at V and 9 bases at J, with 17 bases in the middle. The germline V gene encodes CDR1 MRHNA and CDR2 SNTAGT. The CDR3 totals 13 residues. CDR3 nucleotide sequence: TGTGCCAGCCGCACTGACAGTTACGGTGAGCAGTTCTTC. Its protein product is CASRTDSYGEQFF.

The chain is built from TRBV19 and TRBJ2-7, with D unclear. The CDR3 extends over 12 amino acids. Trimming took off 0 bases at V and 6 bases at J, with 6 bases between the two ends. Germline CDR1 is LNHDA and CDR2 is SQIVND (reference sequence). The CDR3 coding sequence is TGTGCCAGTAGTATAGATAGGACCGAGCAGTACTTC. It specifies CASSIDRTEQYF.

The chain is built from TRBV6-1 and TRBJ1-5, with D perhaps matching TRBD1 (5 bases). Trimming took 1 base from V and 5 from J, leaving 9 bases between them. Germline V gene sequence: CDR1 MNHNS, CDR2 SASEGT. CDR3 size: 14 residues. The CDR3 loop is CASSEVVRDQPQHF. The DNA of the CDR3 is TGTGCCAGCAGTGAAGTGGTCAGGGATCAGCCCCAGCATTTT.

V usage is TRBV30 and J usage is TRBJ1-5; 10 bases map to TRBD1. This CDR3 region has 15 residues. V lost 4 bases to trimming and J lost 4 bases; unmatched junction nucleotides: 7. Germline CDR1 GTSNPN, CDR2 SVGIG (reference sequence). DNA of the CDR3: TGTGCCTGGAATGAAGGGACAGGGGCAAATCAGCCCCAGCATTTT. It yields the protein CAWNEGTGANQPQHF.

This clone was found once. The chain carries TRBV6-5 and TRBJ1-6; D gene ambiguous. Trimming left V 0 bases short and J 4 bases short, with 10 bases between. CDR3 length: 16 residues. In germline, CDR1 is MNHEY, CDR2 SVGAGI. CDR3 nucleotide sequence: TGTGCCAGCAGTTACTCGGGAGGGAATTATAATTCACCCCTCCACTTT. Its translation is CASSYSGGNYNSPLHF.

The table lists this clone with a count of one. This chain connects TRBV19 to TRBJ1-2; D perhaps matches TRBD1 (5 bases). V was cut by 8 bases and J by 6 bases, with 16 bases left in between. Germline V gene data show CDR1 as LNHDA and CDR2 as SQIVND (reference sequence). This CDR3 comprises 13 residues. CDR3 loop: CASRRGDSDGYTF. As DNA, the CDR3 is TGTGCCAGTCGGCGGGGGGATTCCGATGGCTACACCTTC.

CDR3 in DNA: TGCGCCAGCAGCTTGAGGTGGTCAGATGCCGAGCAGTACTTC. Encoded protein: CASSLRWSDAEQYF. The chain recombines TRBV5-1 with TRBJ2-7; D remains ambiguous. V lost 1 base to trimming and J lost 6 bases, with 14 bases between them. The CDR3 extends over 14 amino acids. Germline-derived CDR1 and CDR2 are SGHRS and YFSETQ.

This sequence joins TRBV3-1 (or the pseudogene TRBV3-2) and TRBJ1-1, with D possibly being TRBD1 (5 bases). Germline V lookup: CDR1 LGHDT, CDR2 YNNKEL (reference sequence). The ends were cut back, 1 base at V and 6 bases at J, with 12 bases in the middle. The CDR3 length is 14 residues. CDR3 sequence reads: CASSQVGGRAEAFF. In nucleotides, the CDR3 is TGTGCCAGCAGCCAAGTCGGGGGTAGGGCTGAAGCTTTCTTT.

With respect to this clone: Other DNA sequences from this sample encode an identical CDR3 as well. The chain joins TRBV5-1 to TRBJ2-2, with D perhaps matching TRBD2 (5 bases). The CDR3 has 13 residues. Per the germline V gene, CDR1 is SGHRS and CDR2 is YFSETQ. Trimming took off 2 bases at V and 4 bases at J, with 6 bases between the two ends. For the CDR3, the DNA is TGCGCCAGCAGCTTAGAGGGCACCGGGGAGCTGTTTTTT. Amino acids: CASSLEGTGELFF.

The chain has TRBV7-3 and TRBJ1-3, with D perhaps TRBD1 (5 bases). V lost 5 bases and J lost 2, with 22 bases in between. CDR1 is SGHTA, CDR2 FQGTGA, per germline. The CDR3 spans 18 residues. The CDR3 is CASSQETKGSPTGNTIYF. The CDR3 region has the DNA TGTGCCAGCAGCCAGGAGACTAAGGGGAGCCCCACTGGAAACACCATATATTTT.

The chain is built from TRBV27 and TRBJ2-7, with 7 bases that match TRBD1. This CDR3 has 15 residues. The V gene's germline CDR1 is MNHEY and CDR2 SMNVEV (reference sequence). Trimming removed 7 bases from V and 2 bases from J; junction bases left unmatched: 11. CDR3 amino acids: CASMGKWDRPYEQYF. The CDR3 bases are TGTGCCAGCATGGGGAAGTGGGACAGACCCTACGAGCAGTACTTC.

Comment on this clone: In the same sample, other DNA sequences code for this CDR3. The chain carries TRBV6-5 and TRBJ2-1; tentative D call: TRBD2 (5 bases). CDR1 is MNHEY and CDR2 is SVGAGI in the germline V gene. The CDR3 runs to 13 residues. The V and J ends lost 6 bases and 4 bases respectively, with 10 bases between them. DNA for the CDR3: TGTGCCAGCAGCCTTGGACTGTACAATGAGCAGTTCTTC. It yields the protein CASSLGLYNEQFF.

The rearrangement uses TRBV11-3 and TRBJ2-7; TRBD2 is a possible D gene (5 bases). The CDR3 length is 15 residues. Germline CDR1 reads SGHNT; CDR2 reads YENEEA. The ends were cut back, 1 base at V and 0 bases at J, with 10 bases in the middle. CDR3 amino acids: CASSLGTGFSYEQYF. CDR3 sequence (DNA): TGTGCCAGCAGCTTAGGGACGGGATTCTCCTACGAGCAGTACTTC.

The V call is TRBV5-5, the J call TRBJ2-7, with no clear D. The CDR3 length is 14 residues. Germline V gene lookup returns CDR1 SGHKS and CDR2 YYEKEE (reference sequence). Trimming stripped 4 bases from V and 5 bases from J, with 16 bases between. The CDR3 sequence: CASSVTALSNEQYF. The DNA of the CDR3 is TGTGCCAGCAGCGTCACTGCCTTGTCCAACGAGCAGTACTTC.

This chain connects TRBV5-4 to TRBJ2-7, with 10 bases that match TRBD1. Trimming cost V 4 bases and J 5 bases; bases outside gene matches: 9. The CDR3 is 15 amino acids. CDR1 and CDR2 from the germline V gene are SGHNT and YYREEE (reference sequence). CDR3 nucleotides: TGTGCCAGCAGCCGTAGGGACAGGGGCACTCACGAGCAGTACTTC. Its protein product is CASSRRDRGTHEQYF.

The chain uses TRBV9 and TRBJ2-7; D gene uncertain. Trimming left V 3 bases short and J 0 bases short, with 10 bases between. The CDR3 loop spans 14 amino acids. Germline values: CDR1 SGDLS, CDR2 YYNGEE. CDR3 sequence (DNA): TGTGCCAGCAGCGGCGACCCTTACTCCTACGAGCAGTACTTC. Encoded protein: CASSGDPYSYEQYF.

V gene TRBV27 combines with J gene TRBJ1-5; 7 bases are shared with TRBD1. Germline trimming cut 9 bases from V and 1 base from J; bases unmatched to any gene: 6. The CDR3 contains 14 residues. Looked up from germline, CDR1 is MNHEY and CDR2 is SMNVEV (reference sequence). CDR3 coding DNA: TGTGCCAGTCGACAGGGTAGGAGCAATCAGCCCCAGCATTTT. Translated, it gives CASRQGRSNQPQHF.

This sequence joins TRBV11-2 and TRBJ1-1, with D perhaps matching TRBD1 (5 bases). Germline-derived CDR1 and CDR2 are SGHAT and FQNNGV. The CDR3 totals 14 residues. V lost 2 bases and J lost 7, with 14 bases in between. The CDR3 spells CASSLSYRGNEAFF. Written as DNA, the CDR3 is TGTGCCAGCAGCTTATCCTACCGGGGGAATGAAGCTTTCTTT.

This rearrangement joins TRBV5-1 to TRBJ2-7; D not resolved. Trimming removed 0 bases at V and 7 bases at J, with 11 bases between. This CDR3 is built from 13 residues. Per germline, CDR1 SGHRS and CDR2 YFSETQ. Written as DNA, the CDR3 is TGCGCCAGCAGCTTGGAACCCCCCATGGAGCAGTACTTC. Encoded protein: CASSLEPPMEQYF.

This rearrangement joins TRBV29-1 to TRBJ1-2; TRBD1 might be the D (6 bases). CDR1 is SQVTM and CDR2 is ANQGSEA in the germline V gene. This CDR3 is 13 amino acids long. The V end was cut by 4 bases, the J end by 5 bases, with 14 bases between. The CDR3 nucleotides are TGCAGCGTTGGGGGGCAGGCCGCTTATGGCTACACCTTC. Its translation: CSVGGQAAYGYTF.

The V and J genes are TRBV19 and TRBJ2-7, with 12 bases fitting TRBD2. V shed 8 bases, J shed 2 bases, and the junction held 1 base outside the gene matches. This CDR3 contains 13 residues. Germline V lookup: CDR1 LNHDA, CDR2 SQIVND (reference sequence). CDR3 nucleotides: TGTGCCAGTTCTAGCGGGGGGGCCTACGAGCAGTACTTC. Translating gives CASSSGGAYEQYF.

V gene TRBV30 combines with J gene TRBJ1-2; D gene uncertain. Trimming removed 0 bases from V and 2 bases from J, with 7 bases in between. The CDR3 length is 13 residues. Germline CDR1 is GTSNPN and CDR2 is SVGIG (reference sequence). CDR3 amino acids: CAWSVGKNYGYTF. The CDR3 region has the DNA TGTGCCTGGAGTGTAGGCAAAAACTATGGCTACACCTTC.

The chain recombines TRBV28 with TRBJ2-7, with TRBD1 as a possible D gene (5 bases). The V gene's germline CDR1 is MDHEN and CDR2 SYDVKM. CDR3 length: 16 residues. The V gene lost 2 bases and the J gene lost 4 bases, with 18 bases spanning the gap. This chain's CDR3 is CASSLLDNSVGYEQYF. DNA for the CDR3: TGTGCCAGCAGTTTACTGGACAATAGTGTCGGTTACGAGCAGTACTTC.

The CDR3 protein is CAWTVSNEQFF. CDR3 DNA sequence: TGTGCCTGGACAGTATCCAATGAGCAGTTCTTC. J is TRBJ2-1 and V is TRBV30; D uncertain. Germline-derived CDR1 and CDR2 are GTSNPN and SVGIG (reference sequence). Trimming cost V 4 bases and J 6 bases, with 7 bases left between them. The CDR3 spans 11 residues.

The chain employs TRBV2 and TRBJ2-3, with 8 bases identical to TRBD1. V trimming: 3 bases; J trimming: 4 bases; junction bases outside the gene matches: 6. The CDR3 sequence is 15 residues long. CDR1 and CDR2 from the germline V gene are SNHLY and FYNNEI. The CDR3 region has the DNA TGTGCCAGCAGTGAGGGGTCAGGGGGCGCAGATACGCAGTATTTT. The encoded protein is CASSEGSGGADTQYF.

The genes are TRBV5-4 and TRBJ2-7; TRBD1 aligns across 8 bases. CDR1 and CDR2 from the germline V gene are SGHNT and YYREEE (reference sequence). This CDR3 contains 15 residues. V trimming: 3 bases; J trimming: 2 bases; junction bases outside the gene matches: 7. CDR3 in DNA: TGTGCCAGCAGCTCCTGGACAGGGTCCCCCTACGAGCAGTACTTC. Encoded protein: CASSSWTGSPYEQYF.

The V gene is TRBV4-2, the J gene TRBJ2-1; TRBD1 is a possible D gene (6 bases). Germline V gives CDR1 LGHNA, CDR2 YNFKEQ. V was shortened by 0 bases and J by 8 bases, with 23 bases between the two germline ends. This CDR3 is built from 18 residues. This chain's CDR3 is CASSQELNRATLGHEQFF. CDR3 bases: TGTGCCAGCAGCCAAGAGTTGAACAGGGCCACCCTGGGACATGAGCAGTTCTTC.